Listed below are T cell receptor beta chains from one sample, sequenced in a study of CXCR3-negative and CXCR3-positive naive CD8 T cells. TCRdb reprocessed the 5' RACE reads, with one entry per CDR3 protein and no DNA. This sample's table reports about 150,000 distinct CDR3 sequences. The specimen was naive CXCR3+ CD8+ T cells from blood. These TCRs come from a human donor in good health. Some clones in this sample may be carry-over from other donors' samples. Each CDR3 is given with its conserved first and last residue.

length | J | V | CDR3
11 | TRBJ2-5 | TRBV21-1 | CASLVKETQYF
15 | TRBJ2-1 | TRBV5-1 | CASSWTSGAYNEQFF
15 | TRBJ1-1 | TRBV6-5 | CASRQNRFMNIEAFF
18 | TRBJ2-7 | TRBV15 | CATSPEFGPLAGGGKQYF
15 | TRBJ1-6 | TRBV4-1 | CASGPTGDLNSPLHF
14 | TRBJ1-1 | TRBV28 | CASSNPGQSAEAFF
15 | TRBJ2-7 | TRBV10-1 | CASSEDRSSSYEQYF
16 | TRBJ2-1 | TRBV15 | CATSRDRDRAYNEQFF
18 | TRBJ1-2 | TRBV28 | CASSLFPGRVSSSYGYTF
14 | TRBJ1-6 | TRBV15 | CATSAGTYNSPLHF
15 | TRBJ2-7 | TRBV9 | CASSASGTGIDEQYF
14 | TRBJ1-2 | TRBV9 | CASSLGGADYGYTF
12 | TRBJ1-6 | TRBV5-6 | CASSFQNSPLHF
12 | TRBJ2-1 | TRBV7-6 | CASSSSGGYLFF
13 | TRBJ2-5 | TRBV7-7 | CASSRQERETQYF
13 | TRBJ1-2 | TRBV6-2/TRBV6-3 | CASSYRDNYGYTF
16 | TRBJ2-1 | TRBV6-1 | CASSELGDSSYNEQFF
14 | TRBJ2-3 | TRBV28 | CASSSRLAWDTQYF
13 | TRBJ1-2 | TRBV7-8 | CASSTRESYGYTF
13 | TRBJ1-4 | TRBV28 | CASSFSDHEKLFF
14 | TRBJ2-7 | TRBV5-6 | CASSLYASSYEQYF